The T cell receptor beta chain described here comes from a study of tumor-infiltrating lymphocytes in primary liver carcinoma. Whole-study context: Donors underwent surgery for histopathologically diagnosed primary liver carcinoma. Samples returned roughly 3.5 to 7.5 million productive TCRbeta reads each. Read depth did not differ significantly between tissue types. The patient group consisted of men and women aged 30 to 69 years. Study results and limitations: Pairs comparing tumor with adjacent tissue or blood overlapped less than pairs drawn from tumor regions.

Germline lookup yields CDR1 SGHAT and CDR2 FQDESV (reference sequence). Trimming at V came to 6 bases and at J to 0 bases, leaving 9 bases not matched to a gene. This CDR3 region has 17 residues. Germline DNA was extracted alongside blood RNA, which was obtained from unsorted whole blood. This clonotype was detected many times. Its antigen is still unknown. A constant-region primer primed TCR beta cDNA synthesis from about 490 ng of total RNA. A slightly modified ARM-PCR protocol with three nested multiplex PCR rounds produced these TCR beta libraries. Two initial PCR rounds of about 10 cycles each paired TRBV1-TRBV30 forward primers with a C-beta reverse primer. TCRdb passed the multiplex PCR reads through MiXCR, listing each CDR3 protein once. The sample has hundreds of thousands of distinct CDR3 sequences; 50% to 75% are singletons.

This chain joins TRBV11-1 and TRBJ2-1, with 9 nucleotides matching TRBD2. The clonotype originates from a woman aged 25 to 39 with primary liver carcinoma and hepatitis B virus infection. Sample: peripheral blood. The CDR3 DNA follows: TGTGCCAGCAGTCAGACTAGCGGTTGGAGCTCCTACAATGAGCAGTTCTTC. Translation: CASSQTSGWSSYNEQFF.